This TCR beta chain was sequenced during a study of cytomegalovirus exposure and HLA in healthy donors. About the research overall: Assignment to the Caucasian-associated ancestry cluster applied to around 80% of the approximately 400 genotyped donors.

Study conclusions and caveats: V- and J-gene trimming in TCR beta was tied to a missense DCLRE1C variant by an analysis performed later.

Germline assignment: CDR1 PRHDT and CDR2 FYEKMQ (reference sequence). V was pared by 5 bases and J by 10 bases, with 9 bases of the junction left unmatched. The CDR3 loop spans 14 amino acids. Amplification used 60 Vbeta primers and 13 Jbeta primers. Libraries were prepared by immunoSEQ multiplex PCR; TCRdb keeps only in-frame clonotypes and omits some of them. This table holds about 170,000 clones, 65% to 85% found once. A note on this clone: The antigen is undetermined.

The rearrangement joins TRBV13 to TRBJ2-1; 9 bases fit TRBD1. The origin of this receptor is a woman aged 45 to 65 in good health and CMV-seropositive. Sequenced input: PBMCs. In nucleotides, the CDR3 is TGTGCCAGCAGCAGTAGGGACAGGGAGGAGGAGCAGTTCTTC. Residues: CASSSRDREEEQFF.